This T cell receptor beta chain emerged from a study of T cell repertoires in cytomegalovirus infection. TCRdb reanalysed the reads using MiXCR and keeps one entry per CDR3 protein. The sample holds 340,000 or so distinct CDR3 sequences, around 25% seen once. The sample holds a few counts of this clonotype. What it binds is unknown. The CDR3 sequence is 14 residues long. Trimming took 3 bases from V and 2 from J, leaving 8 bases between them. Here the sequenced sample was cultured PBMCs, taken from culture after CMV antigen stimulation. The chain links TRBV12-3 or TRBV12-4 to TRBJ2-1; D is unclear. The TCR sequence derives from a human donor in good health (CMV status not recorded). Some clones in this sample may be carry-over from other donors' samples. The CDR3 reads CASSFDGPYNEQFF. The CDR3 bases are TGTGCCAGCAGTTTCGACGGACCCTACAATGAGCAGTTCTTC.